These T cell receptor beta chains were read from a single sample in a study of CD8 T cells in ankylosing spondylitis. Via MiXCR, TCRdb re-called the 5' RACE reads, giving one row per CDR3 protein. The table shows about 700,000 distinct CDR3 sequences, with under 20% occurring only once. The source material was blood, either unsorted or a sorted T cell fraction (not recorded which). The source is a male donor with ankylosing spondylitis. Both conserved end residues are part of each CDR3. D genes are given only for firm matches. Size tells how often a clone was seen (once, few, many) or the class of an expanded clone, and some rows leave it out.

size | D | J | V | CDR3 | DNA
few | TRBD2 | TRBJ2-2 | TRBV6-5 | CASSYSLAGGGTGELFF | TGTGCCAGCAGTTACTCGCTCGCTGGGGGGGGCACCGGGGAGCTGTTTTTT
NA | NA | TRBJ1-4 | TRBV11-2 | CASSPSEGSTEKLFF | TGTGCCAGCAGCCCCTCAGAAGGGAGTACTGAAAAACTGTTTTTT
few | TRBD1 | TRBJ2-5 | TRBV2 | CASSYGQAPETQYF | TGTGCCAGCAGTTACGGACAGGCCCCAGAGACCCAGTACTTC
many | NA | TRBJ2-1 | TRBV7-2 | CASSAPALGPSYNEQFF | TGTGCCAGCAGTGCCCCCGCACTAGGTCCCTCCTACAATGAGCAGTTCTTC
many | TRBD2 | TRBJ2-1 | TRBV12-3/TRBV12-4 | CASSLGTSGTDEQFF | TGTGCCAGCAGTTTGGGGACTAGCGGGACGGATGAGCAGTTCTTC
NA | TRBD2 | TRBJ2-3 | TRBV29-1 | CSLTDFSGGSDTQYF | TGCAGCCTAACCGACTTTAGCGGGGGGTCAGATACGCAGTATTTT
few | NA | TRBJ2-2 | TRBV11-2 | CASSVKVELFF | TGTGCCAGCAGTGTAAAGGTGGAGCTGTTTTTT
NA | NA | TRBJ2-7 | TRBV28 | CASSSHSTSSYEQYF | TGTGCCAGCAGTTCACACAGTACAAGCTCCTACGAGCAGTACTTC
few | TRBD1 | TRBJ2-7 | TRBV20-1 | CSARGSTGGQYEQYF | TGCAGTGCTAGAGGTTCGACAGGGGGGCAATACGAGCAGTACTTC
many | TRBD1 | TRBJ2-2 | TRBV4-1 | CASGVLGQANTGELFF | TGCGCCAGCGGAGTACTGGGACAGGCGAACACCGGGGAGCTGTTTTTT
few | NA | TRBJ2-3 | TRBV11-1 | CASSYPPGDTQYF | TGTGCCAGCAGCTATCCTCCTGGCGATACGCAGTATTTT
few | TRBD1 | TRBJ1-2 | TRBV5-1 | CASSTGQAGYTF | TGCGCCAGCAGCACAGGACAGGCGGGCTACACCTTC
NA | TRBD2 | TRBJ2-1 | TRBV12-3/TRBV12-4 | CASSLSGTSLDEQFF | TGTGCCAGCAGTTTATCCGGGACTAGCCTCGATGAGCAGTTCTTC
few | TRBD2 | TRBJ2-1 | TRBV10-3 | CAISATGTSGVYEQFF | TGTGCCATCAGTGCCACCGGGACTAGCGGGGTTTATGAGCAGTTCTTC
few | TRBD1 | TRBJ1-2 | TRBV14 | CASSPWTGANYGYTF | TGTGCCAGCAGCCCCTGGACAGGGGCGAACTATGGCTACACCTTC
NA | TRBD2 | TRBJ2-7 | TRBV15 | CATSRGVAGGSYEQYF | TGTGCCACCAGCAGAGGGGTAGCGGGAGGTTCGTACGAGCAGTACTTC
many | NA | TRBJ2-1 | TRBV14 | CASSQEWVGANEQFF | TGTGCCAGCAGCCAAGAATGGGTTGGGGCCAATGAGCAGTTCTTC
NA | NA | TRBJ1-4 | TRBV6-5 | CASSSPTVSNEKLFF | TGTGCCAGCAGTTCCCCGACCGTTTCGAATGAAAAACTGTTTTTT
NA | NA | TRBJ2-7 | TRBV10-2 | CASSDGLSPYEQYF | TGCGCCAGCAGTGATGGGCTCAGCCCCTACGAGCAGTACTTC
few | NA | TRBJ1-2 | TRBV5-1 | CASSFIPNYGYTF | TGCGCCAGCAGCTTCATACCTAACTATGGCTACACCTTC
NA | NA | TRBJ1-1 | TRBV6-1 | CASSNPQGNTEAFF | TGTGCCAGCTCTAACCCTCAGGGAAACACTGAAGCTTTCTTT
few | NA | TRBJ1-1 | TRBV5-1 | CASSSRGGEDTEAFF | TGCGCCAGCAGCTCCCGTGGAGGGGAGGACACTGAAGCTTTCTTT
NA | NA | TRBJ2-3 | TRBV4-3 | CASSQGGPGAATQYF | TGCGCCAGCAGCCAAGGGGGGCCAGGAGCTGCTACGCAGTATTTT
many | NA | TRBJ2-1 | TRBV6-2/TRBV6-3 | CASSYSGDKRNEQFF | TGTGCCAGCAGTTACTCTGGCGATAAGAGGAATGAGCAGTTCTTC
few | TRBD1 | TRBJ1-5 | TRBV15 | CATSRRTGGESWSQPQHF | TGTGCCACCAGCAGACGGACAGGGGGCGAATCCTGGAGTCAGCCCCAGCATTTT
NA | NA | TRBJ1-1 | TRBV9 | CASSVESGWTNTEAFF | TGTGCCAGCAGCGTAGAGTCCGGATGGACTAACACTGAAGCTTTCTTT
few | TRBD1 | TRBJ2-3 | TRBV7-8 | CASSPVGTETSTDTQYF | TGTGCCAGCAGCCCAGTGGGGACAGAAACTTCCACAGATACGCAGTATTTT
many | NA | TRBJ1-1 | TRBV5-1 | CASSQQGGNTEAFF | TGCGCCAGCAGCCAGCAGGGTGGGAACACTGAAGCTTTCTTT
NA | TRBD1 | TRBJ2-1 | TRBV7-3 | CASSFDRGRNEQFF | TGTGCCAGCAGCTTTGACAGGGGTAGGAATGAGCAGTTCTTC
few | NA | TRBJ2-1 | TRBV3-1 | CASSQRAARLSYNEQFF | TGTGCCAGCAGCCAAAGAGCGGCTCGTCTCTCCTACAATGAGCAGTTCTTC
many | NA | TRBJ1-1 | TRBV7-9 | CASSLGSLNTEAFF | TGTGCCAGCAGCTTAGGCAGCTTGAACACTGAAGCTTTCTTT
NA | NA | TRBJ2-4 | TRBV12-1 | CASSSATRVENIQYF | TGTGCCAGCAGCTCAGCGACTAGGGTCGAAAACATTCAGTACTTC
NA | NA | TRBJ2-7 | TRBV6-5 | CASSYLDGATSYEQYF | TGTGCCAGCAGTTATCTTGACGGAGCCACCTCCTACGAGCAGTACTTC
few | NA | TRBJ1-5 | TRBV28 | CASSLPSVHSNQPQHF | TGTGCCAGCAGTTTGCCTTCAGTTCATAGCAATCAGCCCCAGCATTTT
many | NA | TRBJ2-3 | TRBV6-1 | CASRARAGRTDTQYF | TGTGCCAGTCGTGCTCGAGCGGGTCGCACAGATACGCAGTATTTT
few | TRBD1 | TRBJ1-2 | TRBV10-3 | CAISDPGTGLYGYTF | TGTGCCATCAGTGACCCTGGGACAGGGCTATATGGCTACACCTTC
NA | TRBD1 | TRBJ2-1 | TRBV6-1 | CASGQGPVDEQFF | TGTGCCAGCGGACAGGGACCAGTGGATGAGCAGTTCTTC
NA | NA | TRBJ1-1 | TRBV4-1 | CASSQGGPNTEAFF | TGCGCCAGCAGCCAAGGGGGGCCGAACACTGAAGCTTTCTTT
few | TRBD1 | TRBJ1-4 | TRBV15 | CATSRDPGGNEKLFF | TGTGCCACCAGCAGAGACCCAGGGGGCAATGAAAAACTGTTTTTT
NA | NA | TRBJ2-5 | TRBV7-2 | CASSLELTQYF | TGTGCCAGCAGCTTAGAGTTGACCCAGTACTTC
NA | NA | TRBJ2-5 | TRBV12-3/TRBV12-4 | CASSFSDQETQYF | TGTGCCAGCAGTTTTTCAGACCAAGAGACCCAGTACTTC
NA | NA | TRBJ2-5 | TRBV11-2 | CASSSVGETQYF | TGTGCCAGCAGCTCCGTGGGGGAGACCCAGTACTTC
NA | NA | TRBJ2-1 | TRBV7-9 | CASSLVKDFSGHNEQFF | TGTGCCAGCAGCTTAGTTAAGGACTTCTCGGGACACAATGAGCAGTTCTTC
NA | NA | TRBJ2-1 | TRBV7-2 | CASSLAFDYSNEQFF | TGTGCCAGCAGCTTAGCGTTCGACTACTCTAATGAGCAGTTCTTC
few | TRBD2 | TRBJ2-1 | TRBV12-3/TRBV12-4 | CASSLSGRADNEQFF | TGTGCCAGCAGTTTAAGCGGGAGGGCCGACAATGAGCAGTTCTTC
NA | TRBD1 | TRBJ1-4 | TRBV11-2 | CASSLEDRSNEKLFF | TGTGCCAGCAGCTTAGAGGACAGGAGTAATGAAAAACTGTTTTTT
few | NA | TRBJ2-7 | TRBV5-1 | CASSLGRKSSYEQYF | TGCGCCAGCAGCTTGGGCAGGAAAAGCTCCTACGAGCAGTACTTC
NA | NA | TRBJ1-6 | TRBV25-1 | CASSESVRRYGSPLHF | TGTGCCAGCAGTGAATCGGTCCGACGGTATGGTTCACCCCTCCACTTT